The T cell receptor (beta chain) under discussion was sequenced for a study of T-cell memory formation after mild COVID-19. Study results and caveats: Those CD4+ clones that contracted were mainly in CM and EM (CD8+ ones in EMRA). Day 15 to 85 contracting clones showed balanced CD4/CD8; later expanders leaned CD4+. Pre-infection memory carried some responding clones, suggesting that cross-reactive memory joined.

V shed 0 bases, J shed 3 bases, and the junction held 4 bases outside the gene matches. This CDR3 is 16 amino acids long. The germline CDR1 and CDR2 sequences are DFQATT and SNEGSKA (reference sequence). MiXCR, applied by TCRdb to the 5' RACE reads, yields one record per CDR3 protein. The data show some 440,000 distinct CDR3 sequences, approximately 25% seen once. In the case of this clonotype: Its antigen is unidentified.

The chain recombines TRBV20-1 with TRBJ2-7; 14 nucleotides match TRBD2. The sample was PBMCs or a T cell subset sorted from them (not recorded which). This TCR was sampled from an adult woman who had mild COVID-19 (a few samples of this study predate the infection). Cell type and time point are not known. CDR3 bases: TGCAGTGCTAGAGATGTGGGGACTAGCGGGAGCTACGAGCAGTACTTC. Its translation: CSARDVGTSGSYEQYF.